Listed below are T cell receptor beta chains from one sample, sequenced in a study of blood T cell repertoires in COVID-19. The method was immunoSEQ multiplex PCR; TCRdb's version includes in-frame clones alone and lacks a portion of them. The top ten clones hold less than 2.5% of a sample with hundreds of thousands of clones, around 85% of them seen once. Sequencing was performed on PBMCs or T cells enriched from blood (not recorded which). These receptors came from a young man who had recovered from COVID-19. Both conserved end residues are part of each CDR3. D genes are given only for firm matches. Clone size is not always given. Where it is, it says once, few, many or a class for expanded clones.

CDR3,DNA,J,V,D,size
CASNRGTEAFF,TGTGCCAGCAATAGGGGCACTGAAGCTTTCTTT,TRBJ1-1,TRBV12-3/TRBV12-4,NA,NA
CASSFSGLNTEAFF,TGCGCCAGCAGCTTTTCAGGGTTGAACACTGAAGCTTTCTTT,TRBJ1-1,TRBV5-1,NA,NA
CASTRTFGDHEQYF,TGTGCCAGCACTAGGACTTTTGGGGATCACGAGCAGTACTTC,TRBJ2-7,TRBV5-8,NA,once
CASSLVAGGDETQYF,TGTGCCAGCAGCTTAGTAGCGGGGGGCGACGAGACCCAGTACTTC,TRBJ2-5,TRBV7-3,TRBD2,NA
CAWRRFVSGGNYGPSSYNSPLHF,TGTGCCTGGAGGAGATTCGTCTCAGGGGGAAACTACGGCCCCAGCTCCTATAATTCACCCCTCCACTTT,TRBJ1-6,TRBV30,TRBD1,NA
CASRPWEGPLNTEAFF,TGTGCCAGCAGACCCTGGGAGGGGCCGTTGAACACTGAAGCTTTCTTT,TRBJ1-1,TRBV7-9,NA,NA
CASSYSRGVGTDTQYF,TGTGCCAGCAGTTACTCAAGGGGCGTCGGCACAGATACGCAGTATTTT,TRBJ2-3,TRBV6-6,NA,once
CASNVRGDYEQYF,TGTGCCAGCAACGTTAGGGGCGACTACGAGCAGTACTTC,TRBJ2-7,TRBV7-2,NA,few
CASSQGADTYGYTF,TGTGCCAGCAGCCAAGGGGCGGATACCTATGGCTACACCTTC,TRBJ1-2,TRBV7-3,NA,NA
CASSIQTGLGSPLHF,TGTGCCAGTAGTATCCAGACAGGGCTGGGATCACCCCTCCACTTT,TRBJ1-6,TRBV19,TRBD1,NA
CASSLAGGPYNEQFF,TGCGCCAGCAGCCTAGCGGGGGGGCCTTACAATGAGCAGTTCTTC,TRBJ2-1,TRBV4-1,TRBD2,NA
CASSLWQDRAQGSGNTIYF,TGTGCCAGCAGCTTATGGCAGGACAGGGCACAAGGGTCTGGAAACACCATATATTTT,TRBJ1-3,TRBV11-2,TRBD1,NA
CASSSTGTGRNEQYF,TGTGCCAGCAGCTCCACCGGGACAGGGCGCAACGAGCAGTACTTC,TRBJ2-7,TRBV5-6,TRBD1,NA
CAWSVFRTSGGARIQETQYF,TGTGCCTGGAGTGTATTTAGGACTAGCGGGGGGGCCAGGATCCAAGAGACCCAGTACTTC,TRBJ2-5,TRBV30,TRBD2,once
CASSQTGTGGKETQYF,TGTGCCAGCAGCCAGACCGGGACAGGGGGCAAAGAGACCCAGTACTTC,TRBJ2-5,TRBV5-4,TRBD1,NA
CSVRPSGNTEAFF,TGCAGCGTTCGGCCTAGTGGGAACACTGAAGCTTTCTTT,TRBJ1-1,TRBV29-1,NA,NA
CATRGTGPADYGYTF,TGTGCCACCAGGGGGACAGGGCCGGCGGACTATGGCTACACCTTC,TRBJ1-2,TRBV24-1,TRBD1,NA
CASSQAFLGLSGTQYF,TGCGCCAGCAGCCAAGCGTTCCTGGGACTTAGCGGTACGCAGTATTTT,TRBJ2-3,TRBV4-1,NA,NA
CASSTAGGTDTQYF,TGTGCCAGTAGTACCGCGGGGGGAACAGATACGCAGTATTTT,TRBJ2-3,TRBV19,TRBD2,NA
CARDFGWLF,TGCGCCAGAGACTTCGGATGGCTCTTC,TRBJ1-2,TRBV4-1,NA,NA
CASSQDLGVGYTF,TGTGCCAGCAGCCAAGATCTCGGGGTTGGCTACACCTTC,TRBJ1-2,TRBV3-1/TRBV3-2,NA,once
CATSSGQGDQPQHF,TGTGCCACTTCCTCCGGACAGGGTGATCAGCCCCAGCATTTT,TRBJ1-5,TRBV19,TRBD1,few
CASSVEPQENTEAFF,TGTGCCAGCAGCGTAGAACCCCAGGAGAACACTGAAGCTTTCTTT,TRBJ1-1,TRBV9,NA,many
CATSREGRIANYGYTF,TGTGCCACCAGCAGAGAGGGGAGGATTGCTAACTATGGCTACACCTTC,TRBJ1-2,TRBV15,NA,NA
CASSRRRLAGVTDEQYF,TGTGCCAGCAGTCGCCGCCGGCTAGCGGGGGTGACGGACGAGCAGTACTTC,TRBJ2-7,TRBV6-6,TRBD2,few
CASSFSTSNNEQFF,TGTGCCAGCAGCTTTTCAACTAGTAACAATGAGCAGTTCTTC,TRBJ2-1,TRBV7-3,NA,NA
CASSEGTSQGGRYEQYF,TGTGCCAGTAGTGAAGGAACATCGCAGGGAGGTCGGTACGAGCAGTACTTC,TRBJ2-7,TRBV19,NA,once
CASSEGDRALTGELFF,TGTGCCAGCAGCGAAGGGGACAGGGCATTGACCGGGGAGCTGTTTTTT,TRBJ2-2,TRBV5-4,TRBD1,few
CASSQKRGLNTEAFF,TGTGCCAGCAGCCAAAAGAGAGGGCTGAACACTGAAGCTTTCTTT,TRBJ1-1,TRBV3-1/TRBV3-2,NA,NA
CASSDNLGAKYQPQHF,TGTGCCAGCAGCGACAATCTGGGCGCGAAGTATCAGCCCCAGCATTTT,TRBJ1-5,TRBV7-8,NA,NA
CASSPGGTGNEKLFF,TGTGCCAGCAGCCCAGGGGGGACTGGGAATGAAAAACTGTTTTTT,TRBJ1-4,TRBV7-9,TRBD1,NA
CASSIGRTNNQPQHF,TGTGCCAGTAGTATTGGGAGGACAAACAATCAGCCCCAGCATTTT,TRBJ1-5,TRBV19,NA,NA
CASSRMTGIVEKLFF,TGCGCCAGCAGCCGGATGACAGGGATAGTCGAAAAACTGTTTTTT,TRBJ1-4,TRBV4-1,TRBD1,NA
CASSLARVGGNTIYF,TGTGCCAGCAGCTTAGCCAGGGTCGGTGGAAACACCATATATTTT,TRBJ1-3,TRBV7-2,NA,NA
CASSVQGSSYNEQFF,TGTGCCAGCAGTGTTCAGGGGAGCTCCTACAATGAGCAGTTCTTC,TRBJ2-1,TRBV2,NA,once
CASSKDSDSGNTIYF,TGTGCCAGCAGCAAGGACAGCGACTCTGGAAACACCATATATTTT,TRBJ1-3,TRBV9,NA,NA
CASSRTGTPNTGELFF,TGTGCCAGCAGCCGCACCGGGACACCGAACACCGGGGAGCTGTTTTTT,TRBJ2-2,TRBV7-3,NA,NA
CASSPTHYNEQFF,TGCGCCAGCAGCCCGACACACTACAATGAGCAGTTCTTC,TRBJ2-1,TRBV4-1,NA,NA
CASRIRTGTETQYF,TGCGCCAGCAGGATTAGGACAGGGACGGAGACCCAGTACTTC,TRBJ2-5,TRBV5-1,TRBD1,NA
CASSPPGLQTYEQYF,TGTGCCAGCAGTCCCCCAGGTCTCCAAACCTACGAGCAGTACTTC,TRBJ2-7,TRBV6-6,NA,NA
CASSVAPTGVVSDTQYF,TGTGCCAGCAGCGTAGCTCCGACAGGGGTGGTATCAGATACGCAGTATTTT,TRBJ2-3,TRBV9,TRBD1,NA
CASSLVGGEGYTF,TGTGCCAGCAGCTTGGTAGGGGGAGAGGGCTACACCTTC,TRBJ1-2,TRBV5-6,NA,NA
CASGLVVDRGSYEQYF,TGTGCTAGTGGTTTGGTCGTGGACAGGGGTTCGTACGAGCAGTACTTC,TRBJ2-7,TRBV12-5,TRBD1,NA
CASSLGAGNQPQHF,TGTGCCAGCAGCTTAGGGGCAGGGAATCAGCCCCAGCATTTT,TRBJ1-5,TRBV5-5,NA,NA
CASSTGDSSGANVLTF,TGCGCCAGCAGCACCGGGGACAGCTCTGGGGCCAACGTCCTGACTTTC,TRBJ2-6,TRBV5-1,TRBD1,NA
CASSLVPRGSRQENNEQFF,TGTGCCAGCAGCTTAGTTCCTCGGGGGAGCCGTCAGGAAAACAATGAGCAGTTCTTC,TRBJ2-1,TRBV11-2,NA,NA
CASSERGGRGINTETFF,TGTGCCAGCAGTGAACGTGGAGGGAGGGGGATTAACACTGAAACTTTCTTT,TRBJ1-1,TRBV6-1,NA,NA
CASSSRSSTDTQYF,TGTGCCAGCAGCTCACGGTCCTCCACAGATACGCAGTATTTT,TRBJ2-3,TRBV9,NA,NA
CASSSKTGDEQYF,TGTGCCAGCAGTTCAAAAACAGGGGACGAGCAGTACTTC,TRBJ2-7,TRBV27,TRBD1,NA
CASSLSRESYEQYF,TGTGCCAGCAGCTTAAGTAGAGAGTCCTACGAGCAGTACTTC,TRBJ2-7,TRBV7-3,NA,NA
CASSPNKQGARFF,TGTGCCAGCTCACCCAACAAACAGGGGGCAAGGTTTTTC,TRBJ2-7,TRBV18,TRBD1,NA